One T cell receptor beta chain is described in this entry. Sequencing used immunoSEQ multiplex PCR; TCRdb keeps in-frame clones, though not all of them. Of about 2 million clones in the sample, less than 95% were seen once. CD45RO-negative, CCR7-positively selected cells formed the naive CD8 fraction, excluding terminally differentiated effector memory CD45RA+ cells. CDR3 length: 18 residues. The trim removed 3 bases at V and 5 bases at J, leaving 16 bases unmatched. Germline CDR1 is LNHNV and CDR2 is YYDKDF (reference sequence). This sample is drawn from a study of shared clonotypes between healthy human individuals.

The rearrangement joins TRBV15 to TRBJ2-5; 9 nucleotides agree with TRBD2. The sequenced sample consisted of naive CD8+ T cells sorted from blood. The TCR sequence derives from a man aged 18-30 years in good health. The DNA for the CDR3 is TGTGCCACCAGCAGGACGCTTGTCCCCGGACTAGCGCCCGAGACCCAGTACTTC. This encodes CATSRTLVPGLAPETQYF.